This entry lists 6 T cell receptor beta chains sequenced from one sample in a study of CD8 T cells in Susac syndrome. A quantity of about 0.5 to 1 ug RNA underwent reverse transcription using random hexamers. TCRdb passed the immunoSEQ multiplex PCR reads through MiXCR, listing each CDR3 protein once. The data contain about 80,000 distinct CDR3 sequences, about 95% of them singletons. Material for sequencing was CD8+ T cells from PBMCs. These receptor sequences come from a human donor with Susac syndrome.

V and J are TRBV12-3 or TRBV12-4 and TRBJ2-7; TRBD1 might be the D (5 bases). V was shortened by 5 bases and J by 3 bases, with 11 bases between the two germline ends. The CDR3 is 13 amino acids. CDR3 sequence (DNA): TGTGCCAGCAGTGGATCCACAGGCTACGAGCAGTACTTC. This translates into CASSGSTGYEQYF.

The chain joins TRBV28 to TRBJ2-7; the D gene is possibly TRBD2 (6 bases). The CDR3 extends over 12 amino acids. From germline, CDR1 is MDHEN and CDR2 SYDVKM. Trimming pared 5 bases from V and 6 bases from J, leaving 11 bases between. CDR3 sequence: CASSGGVVEQYF. The CDR3 DNA sequence: TGTGCCAGCAGTGGAGGGGTGGTCGAGCAGTACTTC.

The chain couples TRBV9 to TRBJ1-1; TRBD1 matches at 8 bases. CDR1 is SGDLS and CDR2 is YYNGEE in the germline V gene. The V gene end was trimmed by 3 bases and the J gene end by 5 bases; junction bases not matched to a gene: 6. The CDR3 loop spans 14 amino acids. The CDR3 coding sequence is TGTGCCAGCAGCGAGACAGGGACAGGAACTGAAGCTTTCTTT. It encodes CASSETGTGTEAFF.

The genes are TRBV7-9 and TRBJ1-1, with D tentatively TRBD1 (6 bases). The germline V gene has CDR1 SEHNR and CDR2 FQNEAQ (reference sequence). V was pared by 6 bases and J by 0 bases, with 17 bases between. This CDR3 contains 16 residues. The CDR3 sequence: CASSPRGAGVNTEAFF. For the CDR3, the DNA is TGTGCCAGCAGTCCACGGGGGGCGGGGGTGAACACTGAAGCTTTCTTT.

The V gene is TRBV2, the J gene TRBJ2-1; 9 bases map to TRBD1. Germline V gene sequence: CDR1 SNHLY, CDR2 FYNNEI. This CDR3 is built from 12 residues. With 11 bases clipped from V and 10 bases from J, the junction kept 9 bases outside the gene matches. The DNA for the CDR3 is TGTGCCGCCGGGACAGGGAAACTGGAGCAGTTCTTC. This codes for CAAGTGKLEQFF.

The gene calls are TRBV9 and TRBJ2-2; D is undetermined. Trimming shortened V by 2 bases and J by 4 bases, and 3 bases separated the two germline ends. CDR3 length: 12 residues. The germline CDR1 and CDR2 sequences are SGDLS and YYNGEE. For the CDR3, the DNA is TGTGCCAGCAGCGTGCGCACCGGGGAGCTGTTTTTT. This gives the protein CASSVRTGELFF.